This TCR beta chain was documented in a study of identical twins. V shed 5 bases, J shed 4 bases, and the junction held 8 bases outside the gene matches. CDR1 is MNHEY and CDR2 is SMNVEV in the germline V gene (reference sequence). This CDR3 spans 14 amino acids. Via MiXCR, TCRdb re-called the 5' RACE reads, giving one row per CDR3 protein. This sample has approximately 1.8 million distinct CDR3 sequences, with under 35% found just once. This clonotype was seen more than once but under ten times. The antigen is not known. Notes on the study in general: Compared with unrelated sharing, twin-shared out-of-frame alpha sequences had more low-probability sequences. Findings came from cross-sectional statistics, without long-term follow-up of donors.

The source of this sequence is a newborn girl in good health. Source material: cord blood. The chain uses TRBV27 and TRBJ2-7; 7 nucleotides agree with TRBD2. CDR3: CASSPGTISYEQYF. In nucleotides, the CDR3 is TGTGCCAGCAGTCCCGGGACTATATCTTACGAGCAGTACTTC.